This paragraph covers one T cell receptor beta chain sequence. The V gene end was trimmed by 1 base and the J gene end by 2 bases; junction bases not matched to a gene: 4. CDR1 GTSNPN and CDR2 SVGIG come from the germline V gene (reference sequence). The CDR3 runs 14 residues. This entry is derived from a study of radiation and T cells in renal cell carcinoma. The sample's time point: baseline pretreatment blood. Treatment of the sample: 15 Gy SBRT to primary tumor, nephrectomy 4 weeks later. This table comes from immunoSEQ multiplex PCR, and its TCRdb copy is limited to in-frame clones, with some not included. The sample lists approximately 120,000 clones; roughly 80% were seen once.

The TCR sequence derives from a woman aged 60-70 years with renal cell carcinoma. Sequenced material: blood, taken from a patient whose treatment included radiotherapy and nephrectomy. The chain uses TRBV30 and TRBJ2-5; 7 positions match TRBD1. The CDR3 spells CAWSADRTQETQYF. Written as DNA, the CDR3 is TGTGCCTGGAGTGCGGACAGGACTCAAGAGACCCAGTACTTC.